This T cell receptor beta chain was recovered during a study of cytomegalovirus exposure and HLA in healthy donors. Whole-study results and caveats: Through in vitro validation, three CMV-associated chains were shown to be specific for CMV antigens. Fewer N-insertions (relative to the roughly 700-donor mean) were reportedly seen in an Asian-associated ancestry cluster in a later analysis.

On this clone: Its antigen is still unknown.

This CDR3 is built from 12 residues. The V gene's germline CDR1 is MDHEN and CDR2 SYDVKM. Trimming pared 7 bases from V and 6 bases from J, leaving 13 bases between. Researchers ran the PCR with 60 Vbeta and 13 Jbeta primers. Only in-frame clones appear in the TCRdb table, and some are missing; sequencing was by immunoSEQ multiplex PCR. This sample carries roughly 100,000 clones, 83% of them seen once, and the ten largest clones take roughly 6.1%. This TCR was sampled from a man between 18 and 29 years old in good health and CMV-seronegative. The source material was PBMCs. The V and J genes are TRBV28 and TRBJ2-7; possible D gene TRBD2, 5 bases. The CDR3 loop reads CASTPTGSEQYF. CDR3 coding DNA: TGTGCCAGCACACCCACGGGGTCCGAGCAGTACTTC.